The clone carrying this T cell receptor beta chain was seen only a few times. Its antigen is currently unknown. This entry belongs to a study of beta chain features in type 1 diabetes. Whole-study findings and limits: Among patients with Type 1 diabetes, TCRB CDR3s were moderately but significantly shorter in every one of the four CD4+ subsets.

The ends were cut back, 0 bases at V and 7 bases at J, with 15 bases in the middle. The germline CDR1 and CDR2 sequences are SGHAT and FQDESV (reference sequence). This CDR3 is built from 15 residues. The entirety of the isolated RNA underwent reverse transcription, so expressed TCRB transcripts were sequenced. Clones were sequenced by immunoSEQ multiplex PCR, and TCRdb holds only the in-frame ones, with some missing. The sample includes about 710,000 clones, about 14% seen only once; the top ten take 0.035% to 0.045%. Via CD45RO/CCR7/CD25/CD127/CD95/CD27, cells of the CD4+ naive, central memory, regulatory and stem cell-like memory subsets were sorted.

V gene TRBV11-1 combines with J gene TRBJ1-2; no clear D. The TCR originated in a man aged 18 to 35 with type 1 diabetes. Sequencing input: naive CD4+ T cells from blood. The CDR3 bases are TGTGCCAGCAGCTTAGCGCACCCAATGGCGAGTGGCTACACCTTC. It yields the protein CASSLAHPMASGYTF.